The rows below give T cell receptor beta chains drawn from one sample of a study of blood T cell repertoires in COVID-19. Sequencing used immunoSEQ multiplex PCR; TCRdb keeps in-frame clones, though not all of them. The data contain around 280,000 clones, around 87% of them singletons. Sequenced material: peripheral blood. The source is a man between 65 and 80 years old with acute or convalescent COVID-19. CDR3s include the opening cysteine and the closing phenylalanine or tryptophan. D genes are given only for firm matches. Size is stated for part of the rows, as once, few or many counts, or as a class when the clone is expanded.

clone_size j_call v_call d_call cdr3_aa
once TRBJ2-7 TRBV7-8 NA CASSSAGGLSSYEQYF
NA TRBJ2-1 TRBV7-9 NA CASSRRTGRVNEQFF
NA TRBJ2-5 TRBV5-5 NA CASSFTRQETQYF
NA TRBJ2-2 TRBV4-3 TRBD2 CASSQESTSGILNTGELFF
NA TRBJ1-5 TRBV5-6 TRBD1 CASSRDRAGPQHF
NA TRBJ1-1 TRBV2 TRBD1 CASTRGDIRAFF
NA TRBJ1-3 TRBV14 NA CASSQDSVSLSGNTIYF
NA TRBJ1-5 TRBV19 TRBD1 CAATGGFNQPQHF
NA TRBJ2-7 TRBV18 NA CASSLDFYEQYF
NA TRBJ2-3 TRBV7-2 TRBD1 CASSKQGPDTQYF
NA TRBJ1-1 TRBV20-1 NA CSASPLSNTEAFF
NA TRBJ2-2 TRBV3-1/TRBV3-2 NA CASSLSGGSNTGELFF
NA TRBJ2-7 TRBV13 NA CASSSRTRGFYEQYF
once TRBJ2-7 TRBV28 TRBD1 CASSRWDRGTHEQYF
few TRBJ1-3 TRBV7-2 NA CASSSPRQRSGNTIYF
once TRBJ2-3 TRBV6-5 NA CAASGVPSTDTQYF
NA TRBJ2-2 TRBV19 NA CASSSQGVGELFF
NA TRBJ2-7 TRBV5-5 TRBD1 CASSLWQGADYEQYF
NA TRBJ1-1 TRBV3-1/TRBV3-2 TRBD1 CASSQGQGNTEAFF
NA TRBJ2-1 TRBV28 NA CASSLAANYNEQFF
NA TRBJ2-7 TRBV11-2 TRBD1 CASSLVAGQGPYEQYF
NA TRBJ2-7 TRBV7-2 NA CASSLELRSSYEQYF
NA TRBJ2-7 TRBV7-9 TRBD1 CASTRQGGGYEQYF
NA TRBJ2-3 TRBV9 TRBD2 CASSRGGAGGGVDTQYF
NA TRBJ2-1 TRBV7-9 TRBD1 CASSHLRDRGQGEQFF
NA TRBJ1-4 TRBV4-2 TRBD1 CASSQGQGAGTNEKLFF
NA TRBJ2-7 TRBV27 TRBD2 CASRAGGRIYEQYF
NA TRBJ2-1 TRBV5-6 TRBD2 CASSLGREGRKDEQFF
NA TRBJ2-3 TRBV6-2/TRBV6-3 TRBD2 CASSYPLAGRTDTQYF
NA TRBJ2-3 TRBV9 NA CASSVEAGQYTDTQYF
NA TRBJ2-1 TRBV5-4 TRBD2 CASSLASGGHNEQFF
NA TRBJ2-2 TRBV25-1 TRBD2 CASSEYGGGGRDPGELFF
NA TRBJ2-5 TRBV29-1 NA CSASLRLSRETQYF
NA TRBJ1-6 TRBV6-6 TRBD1 CASSATGGENSPLHF
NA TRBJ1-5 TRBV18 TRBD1 CASSPGQGAGQPQHF
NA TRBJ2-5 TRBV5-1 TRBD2 CASSHGASAGEPWETQYF
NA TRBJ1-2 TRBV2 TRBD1 CASRGTGDYGYTF
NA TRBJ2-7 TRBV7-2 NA CASSTGAGSHYEQYF
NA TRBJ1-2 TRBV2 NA CASSPRYGYTF
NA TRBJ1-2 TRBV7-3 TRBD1 CASSPRQGGGYTF
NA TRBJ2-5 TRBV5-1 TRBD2 CASSTGLAGGPKTQYF
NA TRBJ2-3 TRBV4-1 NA CASSQDRGTDTQYF
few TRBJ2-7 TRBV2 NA CASSLSYEQYF
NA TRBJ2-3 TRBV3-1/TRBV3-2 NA CASSQDRVVEGGETDTQYF
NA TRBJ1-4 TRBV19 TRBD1 CASSSDRGLNEKLFF
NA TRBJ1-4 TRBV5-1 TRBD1 CASSLSPDRELFF
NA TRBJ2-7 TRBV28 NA CASTPRGGSSYEQYF